One sample yielded the 9 T cell receptor beta chains listed below, sequenced in a study of blood T cell repertoires in COVID-19. TCRdb keeps only in-frame clones here, not all; method: immunoSEQ multiplex PCR. The data contain 400,000 or so clones, over 75% of them seen just once; the ten biggest clones take up around 1.5%. What was sequenced was peripheral blood. These receptors all come from a woman aged 40 to 49 with COVID-19, enrolled during active disease.

The rearrangement links TRBV30 to TRBJ1-6, with D uncertain. The germline V gene has CDR1 GTSNPN and CDR2 SVGIG (reference sequence). V was clipped by 3 bases and J by 7 bases, with 13 bases between them. The CDR3 totals 14 residues. The CDR3 DNA reads as TGTGCCTGGAGGCCGGGTGTACGGAATTCACCCCTCCACTTT. Its translation is CAWRPGVRNSPLHF.

This clone occurred once. This chain connects TRBV19 to TRBJ2-5; 8 bases map to TRBD1. With 6 bases clipped from V and 3 bases from J, the junction kept 15 bases outside the gene matches. The CDR3 spans 17 residues. Germline assignment: CDR1 LNHDA and CDR2 SQIVND (reference sequence). This CDR3 reads CASRGRQGSKWKETQYF. In DNA, the CDR3 is TGTGCCAGTAGGGGCCGACAGGGGTCAAAATGGAAAGAGACCCAGTACTTC.

The chain employs TRBV3-1 (or the pseudogene TRBV3-2) and TRBJ1-2; no clear D. Looked up from germline, CDR1 is LGHDT and CDR2 is YNNKEL (reference sequence). V dropped 3 bases and J dropped 4 bases, with 9 bases sitting between them. CDR3 length: 13 residues. The CDR3 sequence is CASSQQKFYGYTF. The CDR3 nucleotides are TGTGCCAGCAGCCAGCAGAAATTCTATGGCTACACCTTC.

The chain is built from TRBV4-3 and TRBJ2-5; D perhaps matches TRBD1 (5 bases). Between the trimmed V and J ends, which lost 4 bases and 2 bases, there was a span of 14 bases. CDR1 LGHNA and CDR2 YSLEER come from the germline V gene. The CDR3 has 15 residues. CDR3 sequence (DNA): TGCGCCAGCAGCCGCAACGTGGGGCCACAAGAGACCCAGTACTTC. Encoded protein: CASSRNVGPQETQYF.

This chain uses TRBV2 with TRBJ2-7; 9 nucleotides agree with TRBD1. The CDR3 is 12 residues long. Germline values: CDR1 SNHLY, CDR2 FYNNEI. J was trimmed by 5 bases and V by 8 bases; bases with no gene match: 4. The CDR3 nucleotides are TGTGCCAGCGGGGACAGGGACCACGAGCAGTACTTC. Protein product: CASGDRDHEQYF.

V and J are TRBV7-2 and TRBJ2-3; 10 bases are a match to TRBD2. The CDR3 has 17 amino acids. Per the germline V gene, CDR1 is SGHTA and CDR2 is FQGNSA. J gave up 4 bases and V 5 bases, and 12 bases lay outside the gene matches. CDR3 sequence (DNA): TGTGCCAGCAGCGCGTTAGCGGGGGGTCGATGGGCAGATACGCAGTATTTT. Its protein product is CASSALAGGRWADTQYF.

The CDR3 DNA sequence: TGTGCCAGCAGCCAAGATGGGCGTCACTCCTACGAGCAGTACTTC. Translating gives CASSQDGRHSYEQYF. The chain uses TRBV3-1 (or the pseudogene TRBV3-2) and TRBJ2-7, with D unclear. The germline V and J ends were trimmed by 0 bases and 0 bases, with 9 bases remaining between them. Germline values: CDR1 LGHDT, CDR2 YNNKEL (reference sequence). The CDR3 sequence is 15 residues long.

V usage is TRBV25-1 and J usage is TRBJ2-3; 9 nucleotides agree with TRBD2. The CDR3 runs 16 residues. The germline gives CDR1 MGHDK, CDR2 SYGVNS. With 1 base clipped from V and 10 bases from J, the junction kept 12 bases outside the gene matches. The CDR3 DNA sequence: TGTGCCAGCAGTGAATTCATGGGGGCTAGCGGGGAGGCGCAGTATTTT. It encodes CASSEFMGASGEAQYF. The entire variable domain, with the rest obtained from reference TRBV25-1 and TRBJ2-3, is as follows: EADIYQTPRYLVIGTGKKITLECSQTMGHDKMYWYQQDPGMELHLIHYSYGVNSTEKGDLSSESTVSRIRTEHFPLTLESARPSHTSQYLCASSEFMGASGEAQYFGPGTRLTVL.

This clone turned up a few times. This chain links TRBV2 with TRBJ1-1; D gene ambiguous. Germline V gene lookup returns CDR1 SNHLY and CDR2 FYNNEI. This CDR3 spans 11 amino acids. V lost 8 bases, J lost 7 bases, and 11 bases lay in between. The chain's CDR3 is CASSGDFEAFF. The CDR3 region has the DNA TGTGCCAGCTCGGGAGATTTTGAAGCTTTCTTT.